This T cell receptor beta chain was profiled in a study of CD8 T cells in Susac syndrome (dated 2019 in TCRdb). Background on the whole study: Repertoire sequencing was used to test whether CD8+ T cell activation and differentiation in Susac syndrome was antigen driven. Overall results and qualifications from the work: The number of individuals in the TCR sequencing and HLA analysis was acknowledged as relatively small.

In regard to this clonotype: The antigen this receptor binds is unknown. Base qualities are missing; no much larger clone stands one base away.

The cysteine opens and the phenylalanine closes a CDR3 of 14 amino acids. The entry retains the CDR3 DNA only, 42 bases that are in frame from base 1. The germline V gene gives CDR1 as SGHRS and CDR2 as YFSETQ. The germline V end is reduced by 5 bases and the J end by 3 bases; junction bases left unmatched: 7. High-throughput TCR beta sequencing profiled peripheral blood CD8+ and CD4+ T cells from healthy donors, Susac syndrome patients and multiple sclerosis patients. The multiple sclerosis controls were treatment-naive patients who had stable or active relapsing-remitting disease and met the revised McDonald criteria. CD8+ TEMRA cells were enriched by FACS, while bulk CD8+ and CD4+ T cells were purified by magnetic negative isolation. Blood was collected in EDTA tubes and processed within 24 hours, with PBMCs isolated through density gradient centrifugation. PBMCs intended for TCR sequencing were frozen in liquid nitrogen and were later thawed in a 37 degrees C water bath. A purity of at least 90% was achieved for sorted or isolated CD4+, CD8+ and CD8+ TEMRA cells.

RNA was extracted using the RNeasy kit, and about 0.45 to 1 microgram was reverse transcribed with random hexamers. The immunoSEQ multiplex PCR assay, covering 54 Vbeta and 13 Jbeta segments, was used to amplify TCR beta CDR3 regions. To correct PCR amplification bias, a synthetic template baseline was used for both primer optimization and computational correction. The paper's data handling went like this. Only productive sequences were kept, with reads annotated to V, D and J genes according to IMGT and analyzed in immunoSEQ Analyzer. To calculate clonality, Shannon entropy was normalized by log2 of the number of productive unique sequences and then subtracted from one. For each patient and control, public and private clones were evaluated among the 100 most prevalent clones. Clones were defined as Susac-specific when absent from the healthy and MS cohorts, from over a thousand published viral clones and from other ImmuneACCESS disease sequences. The public sequencing data were trimmed at Q25 with fastp and processed into clonotypes with MiXCR by TCRdb, which kept only in-frame beta chains. Records with the same CDR3 protein are collapsed into one entry carrying the most frequent genes and DNA. In this record, the V and J calls reflect TCRdb's handling and not the investigators' own analysis. The sample table records 300,000 or so distinct CDR3 sequences; 90% to 95% of these occur just once. Clones ranked in the top ten supply roughly 0.059% of the sample.

This sequence uses TRBV5-1 and TRBJ1-1; 7 bases in the middle match TRBD1. The origin of this receptor is a human donor with multiple sclerosis. Source material: CD4+ T cells from PBMCs. For the CDR3, the sequence is CASSQGGADTEAFF. The DNA sequence is given as TGCGCCAGCAGTCAAGGGGGCGCGGACACTGAAGCTTTCTTT.